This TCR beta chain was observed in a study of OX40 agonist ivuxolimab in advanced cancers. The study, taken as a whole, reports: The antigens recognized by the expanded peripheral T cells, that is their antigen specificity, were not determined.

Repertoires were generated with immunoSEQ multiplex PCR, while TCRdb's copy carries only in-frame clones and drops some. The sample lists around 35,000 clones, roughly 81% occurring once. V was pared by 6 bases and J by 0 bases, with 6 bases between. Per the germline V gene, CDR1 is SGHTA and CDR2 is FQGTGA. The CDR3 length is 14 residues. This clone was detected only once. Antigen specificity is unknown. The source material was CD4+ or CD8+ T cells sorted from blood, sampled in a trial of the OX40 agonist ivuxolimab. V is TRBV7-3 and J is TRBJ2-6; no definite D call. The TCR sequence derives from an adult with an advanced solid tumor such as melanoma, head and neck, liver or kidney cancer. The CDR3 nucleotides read TGTGCCAGCAGGACAAGCTCTGGGGCCAACGTCCTGACTTTC. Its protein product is CASRTSSGANVLTF. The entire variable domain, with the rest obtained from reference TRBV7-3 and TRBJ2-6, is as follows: GAGVSQTPSNKVTEKGKYVELRCDPISGHTALYWYRQSLGQGPEFLIYFQGTGAADDSGLPNDRFFAVRPEGSVSTLKIQRTERGDSAVYLCASRTSSGANVLTFGAGSRLTVL.